This T cell receptor (beta chain) came from a study of cytomegalovirus exposure and HLA in healthy donors. At the level of the study: Falling in the Caucasian-associated ancestry cluster were less than 85% of some 400 genotyped donors. The study, taken as a whole, reports: Later work found most CMV-associated TCR beta chains apparently HLA-restricted. Most TCR beta V segments were productive about 87% or about 30% of the time in an earlier analysis. A later analysis reported that several of the most significant clusters appeared to be linked to common viral pathogens, among them Epstein-Barr virus.

CDR3 length equals 16 residues. Per germline, CDR1 SGHRS and CDR2 YFSETQ. Trimming removed 0 bases at V and 4 bases at J, with 16 bases between. It was with 60 Vbeta and 13 Jbeta primers that the PCR ran. Repertoires were generated with immunoSEQ multiplex PCR, while TCRdb's copy carries only in-frame clones and drops some. The data contain about 110,000 clones, less than 85% of them seen just once; the ten biggest clones take up around 3.4%. About this clone: Its antigen is unknown.

Sequencing input: PBMCs. The sequence was obtained from a man aged 55 to 70 in good health and CMV-seronegative. The chain links TRBV5-1 to TRBJ1-2, with a tentative D call TRBD1 (6 bases). The CDR3 DNA reads as TGCGCCAGCAGCTTGGCCGGGCCAGGGGAGGGCTATGGCTACACCTTC. This gives the protein CASSLAGPGEGYGYTF.